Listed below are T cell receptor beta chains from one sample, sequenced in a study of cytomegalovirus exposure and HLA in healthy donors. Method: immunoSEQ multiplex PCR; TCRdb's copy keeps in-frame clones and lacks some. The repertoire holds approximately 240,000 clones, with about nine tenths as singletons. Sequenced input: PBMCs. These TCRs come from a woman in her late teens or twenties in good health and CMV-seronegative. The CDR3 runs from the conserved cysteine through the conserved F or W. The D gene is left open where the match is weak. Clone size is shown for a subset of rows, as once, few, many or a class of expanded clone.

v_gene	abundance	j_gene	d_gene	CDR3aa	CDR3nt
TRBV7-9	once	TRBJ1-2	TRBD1	CASSIEQGSYDGYTF	TGTGCCAGCAGCATAGAACAGGGGAGTTATGATGGCTACACCTTC
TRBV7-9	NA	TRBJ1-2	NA	CASSLELGYTF	TGTGCCAGCAGCTTAGAACTCGGCTACACCTTC
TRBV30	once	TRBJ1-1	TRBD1	CAWSVRQGRTEAFF	TGTGCCTGGAGTGTTCGACAGGGAAGGACTGAAGCTTTCTTT
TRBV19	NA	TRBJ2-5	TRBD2	CASSGRLAGGLETQYF	TGTGCCAGTAGTGGTCGGCTAGCGGGAGGGTTGGAGACCCAGTACTTC
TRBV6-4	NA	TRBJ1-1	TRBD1	CATVTGGDPNTEAFF	TGTGCCACCGTGACAGGGGGAGATCCGAACACTGAAGCTTTCTTT
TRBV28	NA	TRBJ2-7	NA	CASFGVSSYEQYF	TGTGCCAGCTTCGGGGTCAGCTCCTACGAGCAGTACTTC
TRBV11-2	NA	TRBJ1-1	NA	CASSLGTGNTEAFF	TGTGCCAGCAGCTTAGGCACAGGGAACACTGAAGCTTTCTTT
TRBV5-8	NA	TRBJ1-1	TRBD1	CASSADRGQRYTEAFF	TGTGCCAGCAGCGCGGACAGGGGGCAAAGGTACACTGAAGCTTTCTTT
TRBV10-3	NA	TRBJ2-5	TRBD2	CAISESQREGKTQYF	TGTGCCATCAGTGAGTCACAGCGGGAGGGTAAGACCCAGTACTTC
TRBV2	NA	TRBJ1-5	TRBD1	CASSAGQGGGQPQHF	TGTGCCAGCAGTGCCGGACAGGGCGGAGGACAGCCCCAGCATTTT
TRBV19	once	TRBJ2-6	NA	CASSMSSGANVLTF	TGTGCCAGTAGTATGAGCTCTGGGGCCAACGTCCTGACTTTC
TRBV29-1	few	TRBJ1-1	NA	CSVELRRGAFF	TGCAGCGTTGAACTCCGCCGGGGAGCTTTCTTT
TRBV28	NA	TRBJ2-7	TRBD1	CASSSYSSRAPRGEQYF	TGTGCCAGCAGTTCTTACTCTTCGCGAGCGCCCAGGGGGGAGCAGTACTTC
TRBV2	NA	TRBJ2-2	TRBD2	CASRGRAGDGELFF	TGTGCCAGCAGAGGGAGAGCGGGAGACGGGGAGCTGTTTTTT
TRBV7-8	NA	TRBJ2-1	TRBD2	CASSPLGTSGRKQFF	TGTGCCAGCAGCCCTCTCGGGACTAGCGGGAGAAAGCAGTTCTTC
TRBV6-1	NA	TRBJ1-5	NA	CASRNLGDRREPQHF	TGTGCCAGCAGAAACTTGGGCGACAGAAGGGAGCCCCAGCATTTT
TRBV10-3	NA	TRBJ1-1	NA	CAIGPGQHTEAFF	TGTGCCATCGGGCCAGGACAGCACACTGAAGCTTTCTTT
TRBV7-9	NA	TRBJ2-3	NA	CASSPTSTDTQYF	TGTGCCAGCAGCCCCACTTCCACAGATACGCAGTATTTT
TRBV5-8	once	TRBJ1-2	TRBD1	CASSSPRGGYYGYTF	TGTGCCAGCAGCTCCCCCCGAGGGGGCTACTATGGCTACACCTTC
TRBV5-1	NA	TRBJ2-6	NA	CASREAGANVLTF	TGCGCCAGCAGGGAGGCCGGGGCCAACGTCCTGACTTTC
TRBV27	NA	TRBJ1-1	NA	CASSLLLRGGMNTEAFF	TGTGCCAGCAGTTTATTACTTCGGGGGGGCATGAACACTGAAGCTTTCTTT
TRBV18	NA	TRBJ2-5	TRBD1	CASSPRGLETQYF	TGTGCCAGCTCACCCAGGGGGCTAGAGACCCAGTACTTC
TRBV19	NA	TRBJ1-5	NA	CASLPGAGQPQHF	TGTGCCAGTTTACCAGGGGCTGGTCAGCCCCAGCATTTT
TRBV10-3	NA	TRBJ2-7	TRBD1	CAIRPPERGLYEQYF	TGTGCCATCAGGCCCCCCGAGAGGGGGCTTTACGAGCAGTACTTC
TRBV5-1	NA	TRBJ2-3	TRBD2	CASMPAIAGALADTQYF	TGCGCCAGCATGCCGGCGATAGCGGGAGCCCTAGCAGATACGCAGTATTTT
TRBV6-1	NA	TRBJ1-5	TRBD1	CASSRTGIQPQHF	TGTGCCAGCAGCCGGACAGGGATTCAGCCCCAGCATTTT
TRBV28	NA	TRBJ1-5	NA	CASSPPPLGDVGREQPQHF	TGTGCCAGCAGCCCACCCCCCTTGGGCGACGTCGGACGGGAACAGCCCCAGCATTTT
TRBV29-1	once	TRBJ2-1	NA	CSVAGRGRLSDEQFF	TGCAGCGTTGCGGGCAGGGGCAGGCTTTCGGATGAGCAGTTCTTC
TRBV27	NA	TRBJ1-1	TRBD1	CASSPGGDAEAFF	TGTGCCAGCAGTCCAGGGGGCGACGCTGAAGCTTTCTTT
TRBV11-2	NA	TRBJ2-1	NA	CASSLDHRGRDPYNEQFF	TGTGCCAGCAGCTTAGATCATAGGGGGCGGGACCCTTACAATGAGCAGTTCTTC
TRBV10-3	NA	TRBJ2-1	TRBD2	CAIGYGGRTYNEQFF	TGTGCCATCGGATACGGCGGGAGGACATACAATGAGCAGTTCTTC
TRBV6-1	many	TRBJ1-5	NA	CASSPTGVGNQPQHF	TGTGCCAGCAGTCCGACAGGCGTAGGGAATCAGCCCCAGCATTTT
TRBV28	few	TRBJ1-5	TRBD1	CASSLARGRGRSNQPQHF	TGTGCCAGCAGTTTAGCCAGGGGGCGCGGCAGGAGCAATCAGCCCCAGCATTTT
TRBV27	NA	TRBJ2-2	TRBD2	CASSFLGLAGGPDTGELFF	TGTGCCAGCAGTTTTTTGGGACTAGCCGGAGGGCCAGACACCGGGGAGCTGTTTTTT
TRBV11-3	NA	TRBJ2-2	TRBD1	CASSSGGESGELFF	TGTGCCAGCAGCTCAGGGGGCGAGTCCGGGGAGCTGTTTTTT
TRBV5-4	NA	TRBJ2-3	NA	CASSLEGIHSTDTQYF	TGTGCCAGCAGCTTGGAGGGGATCCATAGCACAGATACGCAGTATTTT
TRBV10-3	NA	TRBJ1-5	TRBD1	CAISEGDRASQPQHF	TGTGCCATCAGTGAAGGAGACAGGGCGAGTCAGCCCCAGCATTTT
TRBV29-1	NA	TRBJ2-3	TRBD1	CSGAGRTGAPSSTDTQYF	TGCAGCGGAGCTGGGAGGACAGGGGCCCCTTCTAGCACAGATACGCAGTATTTT
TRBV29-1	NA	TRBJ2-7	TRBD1	CSVDGQGSYEQYF	TGCAGCGTTGACGGACAGGGATCTTACGAGCAGTACTTC
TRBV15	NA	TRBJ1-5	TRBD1	CATNEGASRSNQPQHF	TGTGCCACCAATGAGGGGGCCTCACGGAGCAATCAGCCCCAGCATTTT
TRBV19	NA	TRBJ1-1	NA	CASGQSLVTEAFF	TGTGCCAGCGGACAGAGCTTAGTCACTGAAGCTTTCTTT
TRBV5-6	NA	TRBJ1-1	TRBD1	CASSFGTGWIAFF	TGTGCCAGCAGCTTCGGGACAGGGTGGATAGCTTTCTTT
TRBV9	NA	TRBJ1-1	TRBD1	CASSVEMMGQDFAEAFF	TGTGCCAGCAGCGTAGAGATGATGGGACAGGATTTCGCTGAAGCTTTCTTT
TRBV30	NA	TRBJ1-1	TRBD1	CAGEQGMNTEAFF	TGTGCCGGAGAACAGGGGATGAACACTGAAGCTTTCTTT
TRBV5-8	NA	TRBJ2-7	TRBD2	CASSFGTSGRAWEQYF	TGTGCCAGCAGCTTTGGTACTAGCGGGAGGGCCTGGGAGCAGTACTTC
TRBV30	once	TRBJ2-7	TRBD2	CAWTPGGYEQYF	TGTGCCTGGACCCCCGGGGGGTACGAGCAGTACTTC
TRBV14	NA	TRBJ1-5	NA	CASSGGFYQPQHF	TGTGCCAGCAGCGGGGGCTTCTATCAGCCCCAGCATTTT
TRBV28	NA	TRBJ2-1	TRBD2	CASSSGLAGVRFF	TGTGCCAGCAGTTCGGGACTAGCGGGAGTACGGTTCTTC
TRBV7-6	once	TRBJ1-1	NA	CASSLTAAGPPGWNTEAFF	TGTGCCAGCAGCTTAACCGCGGCAGGGCCCCCTGGGTGGAACACTGAAGCTTTCTTT
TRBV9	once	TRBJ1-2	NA	CASSVDTGNYGYTF	TGTGCCAGCAGCGTAGACACAGGGAACTATGGCTACACCTTC
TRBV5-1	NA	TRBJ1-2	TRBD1	CASSLDRRDRGLYYGYTF	TGCGCCAGCAGCTTGGACCGCCGGGACAGGGGGCTTTACTATGGCTACACCTTC
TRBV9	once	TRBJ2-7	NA	CASSLSGDSSYEQYF	TGTGCCAGCAGCCTTAGCGGGGACAGCTCCTACGAGCAGTACTTC